The entry below describes one TCR beta chain. Its antigen is still unknown. This record belongs to a study of T cell repertoires in cytomegalovirus infection. The overall study: Recently identified HLA-C-restricted CMV epitopes and well-studied HLA-B-restricted CMV epitopes were used by the study. Indicated by public TCR beta signatures were CMV infection and matching HLA type. Study conclusions and caveats: Cumulative frequency (of public TCR beta family members) identified carriers of CMV plus the relevant HLA. HLA-C-restricted CMV clonotypes gave the most frequent clonotype in two of eight donors.

From germline, CDR1 is MNHEY and CDR2 SVGEGT. The CDR3 sequence is 18 residues long. V gave up 2 bases and J gave up 2 bases; unmatched junction bases: 8. One entry per CDR3 protein, called by TCRdb with MiXCR from the reads. The repertoire holds hundreds of thousands of distinct CDR3 sequences, approximately 30% seen once, with roughly 12% in the top ten. The sequence was collected from a human donor in good health (CMV status not recorded). Some clones in this sample may be carry-over from other donors' samples. The input for sequencing was cultured CD8+ T cells from PBMCs, taken from culture after CMV antigen stimulation. The rearrangement links TRBV6-2 or TRBV6-3 to TRBJ2-7; 14 bases match TRBD2. In nucleotides, the CDR3 is TGTGCCAGCAGTTACGATGGACTAGCGGGGGGAAACCCCTACGAGCAGTACGTC. The encoded protein is CASSYDGLAGGNPYEQYV.